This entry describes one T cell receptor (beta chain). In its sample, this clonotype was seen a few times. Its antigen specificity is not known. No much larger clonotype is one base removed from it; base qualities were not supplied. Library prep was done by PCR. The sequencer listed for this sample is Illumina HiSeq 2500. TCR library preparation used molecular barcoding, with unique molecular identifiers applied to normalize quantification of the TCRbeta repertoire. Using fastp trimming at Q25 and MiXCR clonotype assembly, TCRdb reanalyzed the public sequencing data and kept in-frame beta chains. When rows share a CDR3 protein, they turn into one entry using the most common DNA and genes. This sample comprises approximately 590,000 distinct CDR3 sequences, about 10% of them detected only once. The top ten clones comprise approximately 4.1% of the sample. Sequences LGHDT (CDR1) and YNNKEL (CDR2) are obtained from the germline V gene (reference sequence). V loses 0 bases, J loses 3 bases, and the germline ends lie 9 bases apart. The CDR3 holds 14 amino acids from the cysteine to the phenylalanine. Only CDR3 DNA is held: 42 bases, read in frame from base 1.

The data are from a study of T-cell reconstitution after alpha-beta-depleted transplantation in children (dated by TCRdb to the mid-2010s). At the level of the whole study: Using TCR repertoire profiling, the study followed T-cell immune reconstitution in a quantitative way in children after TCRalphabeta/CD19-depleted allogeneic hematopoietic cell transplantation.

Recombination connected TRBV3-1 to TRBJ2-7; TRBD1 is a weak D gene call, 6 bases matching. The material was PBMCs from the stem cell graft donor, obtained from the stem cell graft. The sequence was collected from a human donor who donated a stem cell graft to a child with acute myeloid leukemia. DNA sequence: TGTGCCAGCAGCCAAGATGTGACAGGCTACGAGCAGTACTTC. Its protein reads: CASSQDVTGYEQYF.